The next 10 T cell receptor beta chains were all read from a single sample in a study of CD8 T cells in Susac syndrome. RNA was extracted with the RNeasy kit, and a quantity of roughly 0.45 to 1 ug was reverse transcribed using random hexamers. MiXCR was run by TCRdb on the immunoSEQ multiplex PCR reads, yielding one entry per CDR3 protein. The sample has 69,000 or so distinct CDR3 sequences, about 94% seen once. The material sequenced was CD8+ T cells from PBMCs. The receptors shown here come from a human donor with multiple sclerosis.

CDR3 nucleotide sequence: TGTGCCACCAGTGATTCCGGGACGTTGTCGGGGAGCAATCAGCCCCAGCATTTT. Encoded protein: CATSDSGTLSGSNQPQHF. The rearrangement joins TRBV24-1 to TRBJ1-5; a possible D gene is TRBD1 (5 bases). CDR1 is KGHDR, CDR2 SFDVKD, per germline. The CDR3 covers 18 residues. V shed 2 bases and J shed 1 base, with 17 bases lying between them.

This clonotype was observed once. The chain is built from TRBV4-1 and TRBJ1-4, with 11 bases that match TRBD1. This CDR3 spans 13 amino acids. CDR1 MGHRA and CDR2 YSYEKL come from the germline V gene. The trim removed 10 bases at V and 7 bases at J, leaving 5 bases unmatched. In DNA form, the CDR3 reads TGCGCCACAGGGACAGGGGGGTTTGAAAAACTGTTTTTT. It translates to CATGTGGFEKLFF.

The V gene is TRBV10-3, the J gene TRBJ2-7, with D possibly matching TRBD1 (6 bases). V shed 4 bases and J shed 2 bases, with 12 bases lying between them. Per germline, CDR1 ENHRY and CDR2 SYGVKD. CDR3 length: 14 residues. CDR3 DNA: TGTGCCATCAGTGCCGGGACACGTGCCTACGAGCAGTACTTC. Amino acids: CAISAGTRAYEQYF.

This sequence joins TRBV6-7 and TRBJ2-2, with D tentatively TRBD2 (6 bases). TRBV6-7 is known as an ORF, though its function is uncertain. The V gene lost 5 bases and the J gene lost 3 bases, with 13 bases spanning the gap. This CDR3 is 15 amino acids long. CDR3 protein: CASSLLREDTGELFF. DNA for the CDR3: TGTGCCAGCAGTCTGCTTAGGGAGGACACCGGGGAGCTGTTTTTT.

The chain couples TRBV7-3 to TRBJ2-1; TRBD1 matches at 9 bases. V was clipped by 1 base and J by 4 bases; unmatched bases: 5. CDR3 size: 16 residues. Germline CDR1 is SGHTA and CDR2 is FQGTGA. CDR3 in DNA: TGTGCCAGCAGCTTAAACGACAGGGGGAAATACAATGAGCAGTTCTTC. It encodes CASSLNDRGKYNEQFF.

The V and J genes are TRBV5-4 and TRBJ2-7; no definite D call. The CDR3 consists of 16 residues. Per the germline V gene, CDR1 is SGHNT and CDR2 is YYREEE (reference sequence). Trimming shortened V by 4 bases and J by 4 bases, and 21 bases separated the two germline ends. The CDR3: CASSLYPGPETYEQYF. As DNA, the CDR3 is TGTGCCAGCAGCCTATACCCGGGCCCTGAAACTTACGAGCAGTACTTC.

The chain employs TRBV14 and TRBJ2-1; tentatively, D is TRBD2 (5 bases). CDR1 and CDR2 (germline): SGHDN, FVKESK. Trimming shortened V by 5 bases and J by 5 bases, and 13 bases separated the two germline ends. The CDR3 runs to 14 residues. The CDR3 protein is CASSLRENDNEQFF. The CDR3 DNA follows: TGTGCCAGCAGCTTACGGGAAAATGACAATGAGCAGTTCTTC.

In its sample, this clonotype was seen once. This chain links TRBV29-1 with TRBJ1-2; the match to TRBD1 covers 9 bases. The CDR3 loop spans 12 amino acids. CDR1 and CDR2 (germline): SQVTM, ANQGSEA. V trimming: 5 bases; J trimming: 8 bases; junction bases outside the gene matches: 6. The CDR3 bases are TGCAGCGTTATACAGGGGGCTAGAGGCTACACCTTC. This translates into CSVIQGARGYTF.

V gene TRBV13 combines with J gene TRBJ2-7, with TRBD2 identical over 10 bases. The length of the CDR3 is 16 residues. Germline V gene data show CDR1 as PRHDT and CDR2 as FYEKMQ (reference sequence). Losses at the gene ends were 5 bases for V and 5 bases for J; bases not matched to a gene: 12. CDR3 loop: CASSPAGAGGPHEQYF. In DNA form, the CDR3 reads TGTGCCAGCAGCCCGGCGGGAGCGGGGGGGCCCCACGAGCAGTACTTC.

This chain joins TRBV30 and TRBJ1-2, with a weak D call TRBD1 (5 bases). CDR1 GTSNPN and CDR2 SVGIG come from the germline V gene (reference sequence). This CDR3 contains 14 residues. Trimming cost V 3 bases and J 4 bases, with 15 bases left between them. CDR3 sequence: CAWSPGMVSYGYTF. The CDR3 coding sequence is TGTGCCTGGAGCCCAGGGATGGTCTCCTATGGCTACACCTTC.